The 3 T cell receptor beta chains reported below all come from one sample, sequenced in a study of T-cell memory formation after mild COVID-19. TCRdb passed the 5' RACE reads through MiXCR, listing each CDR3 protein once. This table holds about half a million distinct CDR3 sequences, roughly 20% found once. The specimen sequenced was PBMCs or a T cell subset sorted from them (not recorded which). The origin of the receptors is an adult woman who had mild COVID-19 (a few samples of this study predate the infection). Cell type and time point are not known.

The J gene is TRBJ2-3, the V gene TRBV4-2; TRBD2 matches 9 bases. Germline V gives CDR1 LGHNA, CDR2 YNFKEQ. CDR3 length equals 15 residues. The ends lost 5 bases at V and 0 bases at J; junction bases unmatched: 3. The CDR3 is CASSSAGGSTDTQYF. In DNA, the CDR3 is TGTGCCAGCAGCTCTGCGGGAGGGAGCACAGATACGCAGTATTTT.

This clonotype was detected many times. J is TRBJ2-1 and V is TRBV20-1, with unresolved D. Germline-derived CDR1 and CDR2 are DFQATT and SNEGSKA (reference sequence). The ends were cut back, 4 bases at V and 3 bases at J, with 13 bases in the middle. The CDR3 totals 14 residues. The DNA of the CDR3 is TGCAGTGCTATGGACCCAGCGAACTACAATGAGCAGTTCTTC. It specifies CSAMDPANYNEQFF.

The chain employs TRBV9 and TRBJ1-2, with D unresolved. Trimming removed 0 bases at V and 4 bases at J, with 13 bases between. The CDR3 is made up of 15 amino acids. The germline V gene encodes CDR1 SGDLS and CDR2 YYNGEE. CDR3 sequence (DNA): TGTGCCAGCAGCGTAGCTGTGTCAACGATCTATGGCTACACCTTC. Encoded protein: CASSVAVSTIYGYTF.